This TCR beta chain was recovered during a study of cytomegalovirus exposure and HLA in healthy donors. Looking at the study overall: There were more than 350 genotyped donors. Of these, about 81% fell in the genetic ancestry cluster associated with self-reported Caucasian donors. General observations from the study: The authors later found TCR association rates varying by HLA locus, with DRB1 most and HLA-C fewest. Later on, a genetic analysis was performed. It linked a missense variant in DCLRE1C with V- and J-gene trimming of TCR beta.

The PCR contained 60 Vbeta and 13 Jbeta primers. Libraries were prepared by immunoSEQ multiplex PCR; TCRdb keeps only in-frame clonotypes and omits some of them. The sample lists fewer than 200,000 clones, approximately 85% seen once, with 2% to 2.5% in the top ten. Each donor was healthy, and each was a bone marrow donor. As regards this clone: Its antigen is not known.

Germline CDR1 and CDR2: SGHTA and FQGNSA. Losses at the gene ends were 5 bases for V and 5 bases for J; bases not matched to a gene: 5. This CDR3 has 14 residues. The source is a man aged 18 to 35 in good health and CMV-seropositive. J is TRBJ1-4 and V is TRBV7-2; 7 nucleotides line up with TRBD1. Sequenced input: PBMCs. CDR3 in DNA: TGTGCCAGCAGCCTGACAGGGATGAATGAAAAACTGTTTTTT. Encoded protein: CASSLTGMNEKLFF. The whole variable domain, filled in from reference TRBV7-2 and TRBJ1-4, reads GAGVSQSPSNKVTEKGKDVELRCDPISGHTALYWYRQSLGQGLEFLIYFQGNSAPDKSGLPSDRFSAERTGGSVSTLTIQRTQQEDSAVYLCASSLTGMNEKLFFGSGTQLSVL.